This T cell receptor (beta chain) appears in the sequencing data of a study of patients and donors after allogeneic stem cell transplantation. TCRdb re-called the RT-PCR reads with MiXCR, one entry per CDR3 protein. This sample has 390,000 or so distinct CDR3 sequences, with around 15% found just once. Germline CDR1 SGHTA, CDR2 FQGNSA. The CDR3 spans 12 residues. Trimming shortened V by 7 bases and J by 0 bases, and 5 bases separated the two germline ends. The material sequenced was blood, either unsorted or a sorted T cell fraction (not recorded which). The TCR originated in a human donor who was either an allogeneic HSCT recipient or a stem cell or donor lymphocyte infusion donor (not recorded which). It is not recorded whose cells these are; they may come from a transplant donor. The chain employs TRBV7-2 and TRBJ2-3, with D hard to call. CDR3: CASKVSTDTQYF. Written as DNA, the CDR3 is TGTGCCAGCAAGGTGAGCACAGATACGCAGTATTTT. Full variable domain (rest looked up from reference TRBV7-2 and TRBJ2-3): GAGVSQSPSNKVTEKGKDVELRCDPISGHTALYWYRQSLGQGLEFLIYFQGNSAPDKSGLPSDRFSAERTGGSVSTLTIQRTQQEDSAVYLCASKVSTDTQYFGPGTRLTVL.